This TCR beta chain was sequenced during a study of identifying expanded T cells in peripheral blood. Overall study results and limits: Differentially abundant clones: 0.95 to 1.5 between replicates, 15 to 17 at approximately 13 days, less than 20 at four. Variance in clone template counts between roughly 2-week samples significantly increased with total template count across all healthy donors.

Collection occurred without any documented infections or immune events in donors. Profiled with immunoSEQ multiplex PCR; TCRdb holds only in-frame clones, not every one. This sample has around 85,000 clones, with approximately 90% found just once. In regard to this clone: Its antigen is not known.

V was cut by 5 bases and J by 15 bases, with 20 bases left in between. CDR1 and CDR2 (germline): SEHNR, FQNEAQ (reference sequence). The length of the CDR3 is 13 residues. The rearrangement links TRBV7-9 to TRBJ2-1; weak D call: TRBD2 (6 bases). This receptor was identified in a person aged 18 to 70 in good health. Sequenced input: blood. The CDR3 region is CASSRLVITGLFF. For the CDR3, the DNA is TGTGCCAGCAGCAGACTAGTTATAACAGGCTTGTTCTTC.